This T cell receptor (beta chain) was obtained from a study of T cell responses to AZD1222 COVID-19 vaccine. The protocol was immunoSEQ multiplex PCR, while the TCRdb copy is restricted to in-frame clones and leaves out a portion. The table includes about 110,000 clones, 88% detected once. To note about this clone: The antigen is not known.

Study-wide points: Unmutated variant regions reportedly attract nearly half of all spike-specific TCRs.

Second-dose groups at about 4 or about 12 weeks were pooled. Looked up from germline, CDR1 is MDHEN and CDR2 is SYDVKM. After removal of 2 bases from V and 5 bases from J, the junction contained 11 bases not matched to a gene. The CDR3 runs 19 residues. This chain uses TRBV28 with TRBJ2-5, with TRBD2 matching over 16 bases. This sequence originates from an adult who received the AZD1222 COVID-19 vaccine. The sequencing here drew on peripheral blood, taken 28 days after the second AZD1222 dose. In DNA, the CDR3 is TGTGCCAGCAGTTTAGAAGGACTGGGACTAGCGGGGGGGAGGGAGACCCAGTACTTC. Translating it yields CASSLEGLGLAGGRETQYF.